The text below deals with one T cell receptor (beta chain). Germline V CDR1 and CDR2: MNHEY, SMNVEV (reference sequence). The germline V and J ends were trimmed by 6 bases and 0 bases, with 15 bases remaining between them. CDR3 size: 16 residues. These data are taken from a study of blood T cells in healthy people across ages. Combining a sample-barcoded 5' primer with a J-beta primer mix, a second PCR ran for roughly 7 to 11 cycles. Using its own MiXCR run on the 5' RACE reads, TCRdb lists one record per CDR3 protein. The sample lists approximately 940,000 distinct CDR3 sequences; approximately 49% were seen once.

The sequence came from a man between 25 and 39 years old in good health. The J gene is TRBJ2-1, the V gene TRBV27, with D perhaps matching TRBD1 (6 bases). Sequencing was done on a sample of blood. The CDR3 sequence is CASSRTGSSSYNEQFF. In DNA form, the CDR3 reads TGTGCCAGCAGCCGAACAGGGAGTAGCTCCTACAATGAGCAGTTCTTC.